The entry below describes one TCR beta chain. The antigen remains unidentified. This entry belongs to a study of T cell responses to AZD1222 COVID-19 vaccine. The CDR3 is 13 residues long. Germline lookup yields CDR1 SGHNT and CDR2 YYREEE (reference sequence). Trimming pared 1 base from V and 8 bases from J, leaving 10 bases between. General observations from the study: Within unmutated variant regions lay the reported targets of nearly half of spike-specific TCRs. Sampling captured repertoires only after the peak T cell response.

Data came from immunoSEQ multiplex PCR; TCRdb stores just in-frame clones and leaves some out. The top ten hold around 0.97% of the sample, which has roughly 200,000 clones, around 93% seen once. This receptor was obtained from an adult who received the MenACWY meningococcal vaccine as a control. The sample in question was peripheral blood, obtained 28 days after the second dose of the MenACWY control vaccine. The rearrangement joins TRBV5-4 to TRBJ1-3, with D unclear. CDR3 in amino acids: CASSLWPPDTIYF. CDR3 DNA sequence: TGTGCCAGCAGCTTGTGGCCCCCTGACACCATATATTTT.